This TCR beta chain was captured in a study of OX40 agonist ivuxolimab in advanced cancers. About the study: All patients had ivuxolimab intravenously every 2 weeks at 0.01 to 10 mg/kg. Subjects had a mean age of around 60 years, with a range of about 23 to 85; around 84% were male. Among those treated, three patients had partial responses, one with hepatocellular carcinoma and two with cutaneous melanoma. Broader study findings: Researchers report that CD8+ T cells had, on average, more expanded clones than CD4+.

The repertoire was sequenced with immunoSEQ multiplex PCR; TCRdb's copy has only in-frame clones and lacks some. The table lists about 31,000 clones, 80% to 90% of them singletons. With respect to this clone: Its target is unknown.

CDR1 is GTSNPN, CDR2 SVGIG, per germline (reference sequence). CDR3 length equals 13 residues. The gene calls are TRBV30 and TRBJ2-1, with 7 nucleotides matching TRBD2. The sample in question was CD4+ or CD8+ T cells sorted from blood, obtained in a trial of the OX40 agonist ivuxolimab. This TCR came from an adult with an advanced solid tumor such as melanoma, head and neck, liver or kidney cancer. The CDR3 sequence: CGIAGPSYNEQFF. CDR3 nucleotide sequence: TGTGGAATAGCGGGTCCCTCCTACAATGAGCAGTTCTTC. Drawing the rest from reference TRBV30 and TRBJ2-1, the complete variable domain is SQTIHQWPATLVQPVGSPLSLECTVEGTSNPNLYWYRQAAGRGLQLLFYSVGIGQISSEVPQNLSASRPQDRQFILSSKKLLLSDSGFYLCGIAGPSYNEQFFGPGTRLTVL.